What follows are 2 T cell receptor beta chains derived from one specimen sequenced in a study of T cell repertoires in aging, cancer and after chemotherapy. TRB rearrangements spanning V, D and J were amplified using mixed TRB-A/B primers. In TCRdb, the multiplex PCR reads were re-called with MiXCR into one record per CDR3 protein. The sample yields approximately 2,500 distinct CDR3 sequences, more than 50% seen once. Amplification of TCR beta used genomic DNA extracted from peripheral blood. Sequencing was performed on blood. The receptors originated from a human donor with a solid tumor.

This clonotype is deemed large. V is TRBV6-5 and J is TRBJ1-1, with unresolved D. The length of the CDR3 is 11 residues. CDR1 is MNHEY, CDR2 SVGAGI, per germline. V was clipped by 11 bases and J by 4 bases, with 11 bases between them. The CDR3 loop is CASQAGTEAFF. As DNA, the CDR3 is TGTGCCTCGCAGGCCGGCACTGAAGCTTTCTTT.

This clonotype was counted between two and nine times. V and J are TRBV6-1 and TRBJ1-3; unclear D gene. Germline V gene sequence: CDR1 MNHNS, CDR2 SASEGT. The germline V and J ends were trimmed by 5 bases and 4 bases, with 9 bases remaining between them. CDR3 size: 13 residues. The CDR3 spells CASSRSDGNTIYF. The CDR3, as DNA: TGTGCCAGCAGTAGGTCCGACGGAAACACCATATATTTT.